These 31 T cell receptor beta chains originate from one sample sequenced in a study of cytomegalovirus exposure and HLA in healthy donors. 60 Vbeta and 13 Jbeta primers were used in PCR. The table came from immunoSEQ multiplex PCR; TCRdb's copy has only in-frame clones and leaves some out. This sample yields roughly 120,000 clones, of which less than 70% are seen a single time; 5.4% belongs to the top ten. Sequencing was carried out using PBMCs. The receptors here all came from a woman in her 70s in good health and CMV-seropositive.

The gene calls are TRBV11-3 and TRBJ1-2; 7 nucleotides agree with TRBD1. J gave up 8 bases and V 6 bases, and 12 bases lay outside the gene matches. CDR3 size: 14 residues. Germline V lookup: CDR1 SGHNT, CDR2 YENEEA. CDR3: CASSQGQTTTGYTF. CDR3 nucleotide sequence: TGTGCCAGCAGTCAGGGACAGACCACGACCGGCTACACCTTC. Filled out from reference TRBV11-3 and TRBJ1-2, the complete variable domain reads EAGVVQSPRYKIIEKKQPVAFWCNPISGHNTLYWYLQNLGQGPELLIRYENEEAVDDSQLPKDRFSAERLKGVDSTLKIQPAELGDSAVYLCASSQGQTTTGYTFGSGTRLTVV.

This clone showed up just a few times. The chain recombines TRBV11-2 with TRBJ1-1, with D tentatively TRBD1 (5 bases). The CDR3 runs 15 residues. CDR1 is SGHAT and CDR2 is FQNNGV in the germline V gene. V was cut by 5 bases and J by 8 bases, with 21 bases left in between. This chain's CDR3 is CASSDSRQGPIEAFF. In DNA form, the CDR3 reads TGTGCCAGCAGCGACAGTCGTCAGGGTCCCATCGAAGCTTTCTTT.

This clone was detected only a few times. The rearrangement uses TRBV5-1 and TRBJ2-5; tentatively, D is TRBD1 (5 bases). V was cut by 2 bases and J by 3 bases, with 14 bases left in between. The CDR3 length is 15 residues. CDR1 and CDR2 from the germline V gene are SGHRS and YFSETQ. Here the CDR3 reads CASSFNTQVKETQYF. CDR3 bases: TGCGCCAGCAGCTTCAATACACAGGTGAAAGAGACCCAGTACTTC.

The chain combines TRBV7-9 with TRBJ2-1, with 9 bases that match TRBD1. The germline V gene has CDR1 SEHNR and CDR2 FQNEAQ (reference sequence). This CDR3 has 16 residues. V shed 2 bases and J 6 bases; nucleotides not matched to a gene: 8. The CDR3 sequence: CASSLFGTGLGNEQFF. The CDR3 nucleotides read TGTGCCAGCAGCTTATTCGGGACAGGGTTGGGCAATGAGCAGTTCTTC.

The CDR3 region is CAWGKGALVYEQYF. The CDR3 DNA sequence: TGTGCCTGGGGGAAGGGGGCCTTGGTCTACGAGCAGTACTTC. The J gene is TRBJ2-7, the V gene TRBV30; TRBD1 matches at 7 bases. This CDR3 is built from 14 residues. V trimming: 5 bases; J trimming: 3 bases; junction bases outside the gene matches: 10. CDR1 is GTSNPN, CDR2 SVGIG, per germline (reference sequence).

This sequence joins TRBV19 and TRBJ1-1, with no clear D. Trimming took off 6 bases at V and 10 bases at J, with 15 bases between the two ends. The V gene's germline CDR1 is LNHDA and CDR2 SQIVND (reference sequence). The CDR3 has 12 amino acids. The CDR3 spells CASRTFEGGAFF. In DNA form, the CDR3 reads TGTGCCAGTAGGACCTTCGAGGGTGGAGCTTTCTTT.

With regard to this clone: The junction does not match germline at one end; this may be a read error. This chain connects TRBV7-9 to TRBJ1-2; 11 nucleotides agree with TRBD1. Per the germline V gene, CDR1 is SEHNR and CDR2 is FQNEAQ (reference sequence). The CDR3 spans 15 residues. This CDR3 is CASSWTGGGNSGYTF. The CDR3 bases are TGTGCCAGCAGTTGGACAGGGGGCGGGAACTCTGGCTACACCTTC.

The CDR3 region has the DNA TGTGCCAGCAGCTCGGGACACACAAGCGATGAGCAGTTCTTC. Translating it yields CASSSGHTSDEQFF. V gene TRBV7-2 combines with J gene TRBJ2-1; a weak D match, TRBD1 (6 bases). The germline V gene encodes CDR1 SGHTA and CDR2 FQGNSA. This CDR3 has 14 amino acids. V lost 4 bases to trimming and J lost 8 bases, with 15 bases between them.

The rearrangement links TRBV5-1 to TRBJ1-1; D is possibly TRBD1 (6 bases). The germline CDR1 and CDR2 sequences are SGHRS and YFSETQ. V dropped 0 bases and J dropped 4 bases, with 13 bases sitting between them. CDR3 size: 15 residues. This CDR3 reads CASSLGGRGSTEAFF. CDR3 DNA: TGCGCCAGCAGCTTGGGCGGCAGGGGATCCACTGAAGCTTTCTTT. Using reference TRBV5-1 and TRBJ1-1 for the parts outside the CDR3, the full variable domain is KAGVTQTPRYLIKTRGQQVTLSCSPISGHRSVSWYQQTPGQGLQFLFEYFSETQRNKGNFPGRFSGRQFSNSRSEMNVSTLELGDSALYLCASSLGGRGSTEAFFGQGTRLTVV.

The chain joins TRBV19 to TRBJ2-1; TRBD1 matches at 8 bases. Germline CDR1 is LNHDA and CDR2 is SQIVND (reference sequence). V shed 3 bases and J 0 bases; nucleotides not matched to a gene: 1. The CDR3 is made up of 15 amino acids. CDR3: CASSITGGSYNEQFF. The CDR3 nucleotides read TGTGCCAGTAGTATCACAGGGGGCTCCTACAATGAGCAGTTCTTC.

The chain recombines TRBV29-1 with TRBJ2-5; the D gene is possibly TRBD1 (5 bases). The germline CDR1 and CDR2 sequences are SQVTM and ANQGSEA. The CDR3 length is 13 residues. V was cut by 4 bases and J by 5 bases, with 14 bases left in between. Here the CDR3 DNA reads TGCAGCGTTGGGGGCTTGTCCTACGAGACCCAGTACTTC. It yields the protein CSVGGLSYETQYF.

This clone was picked up a small number of times. This chain joins TRBV7-2 and TRBJ2-2, with D uncertain. Trimming stripped 4 bases from V and 3 bases from J, with 3 bases between. This CDR3 spans 12 amino acids. Germline-derived CDR1 and CDR2 are SGHTA and FQGNSA. CDR3 protein: CASSSYTGELFF. The DNA of the CDR3 is TGTGCCAGCAGCTCCTACACCGGGGAGCTGTTTTTT.

The chain combines TRBV27 with TRBJ1-5; 7 bases align to TRBD1. The CDR3 spans 15 residues. From germline, CDR1 is MNHEY and CDR2 SMNVEV (reference sequence). J was trimmed by 4 bases and V by 8 bases; bases with no gene match: 11. The CDR3 spells CASQRGHSWNQPQHF. The CDR3 DNA is TGTGCCAGCCAGAGGGGGCATTCGTGGAATCAGCCCCAGCATTTT.

The CDR3 bases are TGTGCCAGCAGCCCCTTCGGGGGGAGGGAGCGGAGCTCCTATAATTCACCCCTCCACTTT. This codes for CASSPFGGRERSSYNSPLHF. The chain couples TRBV21-1 to TRBJ1-6. TRBV21-1 is listed as a pseudogene. This CDR3 comprises 20 residues.

The chain couples TRBV5-1 to TRBJ1-1; 7 bases map to TRBD1. The V gene end was trimmed by 2 bases and the J gene end by 1 base; junction bases not matched to a gene: 2. The germline CDR1 and CDR2 sequences are SGHRS and YFSETQ. CDR3 length equals 14 residues. The CDR3 protein is CASSFGDRNTEAFF. The CDR3 DNA sequence: TGCGCCAGCAGCTTTGGGGACAGGAACACTGAAGCTTTCTTT.

As DNA, the CDR3 is TGTGCCAGCTCAAAGGGGCCTGATAATGAGCAGTTCTTC. Translated, it gives CASSKGPDNEQFF. The chain carries TRBV18 and TRBJ2-1, with a weak D call TRBD1 (5 bases). Germline loops: CDR1 KGHSH, CDR2 LQKENI. The ends were cut back, 5 bases at V and 7 bases at J, with 12 bases in the middle. This CDR3 region has 13 residues.

The rearrangement links TRBV28 to TRBJ1-2; TRBD1 aligns across 8 bases. The junction had 4 bases not matched to a gene; V was cut back by 6 bases and J by 4 bases. The germline gives CDR1 MDHEN, CDR2 SYDVKM. The CDR3 is 13 residues long. The CDR3 reads CASRTGVSYGYTF. The CDR3 nucleotides are TGTGCCAGCAGGACAGGGGTTAGCTATGGCTACACCTTC.

V usage is TRBV30 and J usage is TRBJ1-2, with 7 positions matching TRBD1. CDR1 and CDR2 from the germline V gene are GTSNPN and SVGIG (reference sequence). This CDR3 region has 12 residues. V shed 4 bases and J 3 bases; nucleotides not matched to a gene: 2. The DNA for the CDR3 is TGTGCCTGGATGCAGGGGGACTATGGCTACACCTTC. As protein: CAWMQGDYGYTF.

V usage is TRBV27 and J usage is TRBJ1-6; D might be TRBD1 (5 bases). Germline lookup yields CDR1 MNHEY and CDR2 SMNVEV (reference sequence). V lost 6 bases, J lost 10 bases, and 16 bases lay in between. The CDR3 contains 14 residues. The CDR3 reads CASSPDRTVSPLHF. The DNA of the CDR3 is TGTGCCAGCAGCCCCGACAGAACGGTCTCACCCCTCCACTTT.

This chain uses TRBV2 with TRBJ2-2; D is possibly TRBD1 (5 bases). In germline, CDR1 is SNHLY, CDR2 FYNNEI. The V gene lost 4 bases and the J gene lost 6 bases, with 15 bases spanning the gap. This CDR3 is 15 amino acids long. CDR3 region: CASSGGNSPAGELFF. The CDR3 region has the DNA TGTGCCAGCAGTGGGGGCAATTCCCCGGCCGGGGAGCTGTTTTTT.

The chain recombines TRBV5-1 with TRBJ2-2, with D maybe TRBD2 (6 bases). Deletions cut 6 bases from V and 6 bases from J, with 21 bases between. This CDR3 is 16 amino acids long. Per the germline V gene, CDR1 is SGHRS and CDR2 is YFSETQ. CDR3 nucleotide sequence: TGCGCCAGCACCATGCCGTCAAGCGGGCTGGCCGGGGAGCTGTTTTTT. It yields the protein CASTMPSSGLAGELFF.

The chain links TRBV20-1 to TRBJ1-4, with D possibly being TRBD1 (5 bases). CDR3 length equals 11 residues. Germline V CDR1 and CDR2: DFQATT, SNEGSKA (reference sequence). Trimming stripped 3 bases from V and 8 bases from J, with 7 bases between. The CDR3 DNA sequence: TGCAGTGCTAGCGGGGGGGAAAAACTGTTTTTT. This codes for CSASGGEKLFF.

The chain carries TRBV13 and TRBJ2-5, with TRBD2 matching 10 bases. After removal of 5 bases from V and 1 base from J, the junction contained 4 bases not matched to a gene. Germline values: CDR1 PRHDT, CDR2 FYEKMQ (reference sequence). The CDR3 contains 15 residues. CDR3 sequence: CASSGSGGVQETQYF. CDR3 coding DNA: TGTGCCAGCAGCGGCAGCGGGGGGGTCCAAGAGACCCAGTACTTC.

V usage is TRBV2 and J usage is TRBJ2-3; 10 bases map to TRBD2. Losses at the gene ends were 8 bases for V and 4 bases for J; bases not matched to a gene: 6. The length of the CDR3 is 14 residues. CDR1 is SNHLY, CDR2 FYNNEI, per germline. DNA for the CDR3: TGTGCCAGCGCCCTAGCGGGGGTCTCAGATACGCAGTATTTT. It yields the protein CASALAGVSDTQYF.

The chain employs TRBV19 and TRBJ1-4; no reliable D call. Germline V CDR1 and CDR2: LNHDA, SQIVND (reference sequence). V was clipped by 6 bases and J by 0 bases, with 14 bases between them. The CDR3 is 16 amino acids. In DNA, the CDR3 is TGTGCCAGTAGACCTGGTTTGGCCGCAACTAATGAAAAACTGTTTTTT. Protein sequence: CASRPGLAATNEKLFF.

The chain links TRBV7-2 to TRBJ2-7, with 11 nucleotides matching TRBD2. This CDR3 is 14 amino acids long. Trimming cost V 4 bases and J 11 bases; bases outside gene matches: 10. From germline, CDR1 is SGHTA and CDR2 FQGNSA. The CDR3 region is CASSSAGLAGGEYF. In DNA, the CDR3 is TGTGCCAGCAGCTCCGCTGGGCTAGCGGGGGGCGAGTACTTC.

In nucleotides, the CDR3 is TGTGCCAGCTCACCCTTCTACAGCTCTGGAAACACCATATATTTT. Its translation is CASSPFYSSGNTIYF. The chain is built from TRBV18 and TRBJ1-3; D gene uncertain. CDR1 is KGHSH, CDR2 LQKENI, per germline. CDR3 length equals 15 residues. Trimming removed 3 bases from V and 0 bases from J, with 9 bases in between.

The chain couples TRBV6-4 to TRBJ1-1, with D tentatively TRBD1 (6 bases). Germline V CDR1 and CDR2: MRHNA, SNTAGT. CDR3 length: 14 amino acids. The germline V and J ends were trimmed by 6 bases and 0 bases, with 11 bases remaining between them. CDR3 region: CASSKQGMNTEAFF. In DNA form, the CDR3 reads TGTGCCAGCAGCAAACAGGGTATGAACACTGAAGCTTTCTTT.

The chain uses TRBV15 and TRBJ1-4; 9 bases map to TRBD1. V was pared by 0 bases and J by 8 bases, with 7 bases of the junction left unmatched. Germline V gene lookup returns CDR1 LNHNV and CDR2 YYDKDF (reference sequence). This CDR3 spans 16 amino acids. CDR3 sequence: CATSREAGTGWEKLFF. Written as DNA, the CDR3 is TGTGCCACCAGCAGAGAAGCCGGGACAGGGTGGGAAAAACTGTTTTTT.

This clone is a singleton in its sample. The chain is built from TRBV13 and TRBJ1-1, with D perhaps matching TRBD1 (6 bases). Germline V gene data show CDR1 as PRHDT and CDR2 as FYEKMQ (reference sequence). Between the trimmed V and J ends, which lost 1 base and 3 bases, there was a span of 6 bases. The CDR3 consists of 13 residues. CDR3 DNA: TGTGCCAGCAGCTTAGCAGGGGACACTGAAGCTTTCTTT. Residues: CASSLAGDTEAFF.

The chain links TRBV23-1 to TRBJ1-5, with D tentatively TRBD1 (6 bases). TRBV23-1 is flagged as an ORF with uncertain function. The CDR3 sequence is 16 residues long. Trimming took off 4 bases at V and 5 bases at J, with 18 bases between the two ends. Here the CDR3 reads CASSLATGGGDQPQHF. As DNA, the CDR3 is TGCGCCAGCAGTCTAGCAACAGGAGGGGGGGATCAGCCCCAGCATTTT.